Sequencing of this TCR beta chain was carried out in a study of blood T cell repertoires in COVID-19. On the study more broadly: PBMCs, B-cell-depleted T cells, or T cells provided the cDNA or gDNA that made up the material.

In the original processing: From reference gene primer amplification, estimates of nucleated cell counts were derived. Produced via immunoSEQ multiplex PCR; TCRdb's table is partial and in-frame only. From that table come the V and J calls and clone size; the DNA was used to work out D and trimming. Seen here are around 200,000 clones, 83% observed once, and the top ten hold approximately 6.5%. The CDR3 runs to 17 residues. The V end was cut by 1 base, the J end by 2 bases, with 15 bases between. Germline CDR1 is SEHNR and CDR2 is FQNEAQ (reference sequence). What was sequenced was peripheral blood. The source of this sequence is a woman aged 40 to 50 with acute or convalescent COVID-19. The V call is TRBV7-9, the J call TRBJ1-5; a possible D gene is TRBD1 (5 bases). The CDR3 nucleotides are TGTGCCAGCAGCTTAGGTACTTCAGGGAACGGCAATCAGCCCCAGCATTTT. This codes for CASSLGTSGNGNQPQHF. Full variable domain (remainder filled in from reference TRBV7-9 and TRBJ1-5): DTGVSQNPRHKITKRGQNVTFRCDPISEHNRLYWYRQTLGQGPEFLTYFQNEAQLEKSRLLSDRFSAERPKGSFSTLEIQRTEQGDSAMYLCASSLGTSGNGNQPQHFGDGTRLSIL.